The entry below gives a single TCR beta chain sequence along with its context. These data originate in a study of radiation and T cells in renal cell carcinoma. Deletions cut 0 bases from V and 8 bases from J, with 14 bases between. Per germline, CDR1 SGDLS and CDR2 YYNGEE. CDR3 length: 14 residues. Time point indicated: blood 4 weeks post-SBRT, at nephrectomy. The treatment was: 15 Gy SBRT to primary tumor, nephrectomy 4 weeks later. Radiation-treated patients gave blood at baseline, week 2 and week 4. Profiling relied on immunoSEQ multiplex PCR, and the TCRdb table lists in-frame clones only, not all of them. The sample carries about 90,000 clones, approximately 80% recorded once.

The sequencing used blood, collected from a patient whose treatment included radiotherapy and nephrectomy. The TCR comes from a man between 50 and 59 years old with renal cell carcinoma. The gene calls are TRBV9 and TRBJ1-1, with D unclear. The chain's CDR3 is CASSVEFQASEAFF. The CDR3 nucleotides read TGTGCCAGCAGCGTAGAGTTCCAGGCGTCGGAAGCTTTCTTT. The full variable domain, in which reference TRBV9 and TRBJ1-1 provide the parts outside the CDR3, is DSGVTQTPKHLITATGQRVTLRCSPRSGDLSVYWYQQSLDQGLQFLIQYYNGEERAKGNILERFSAQQFPDLHSELNLSSLELGDSALYFCASSVEFQASEAFFGQGTRLTVV.